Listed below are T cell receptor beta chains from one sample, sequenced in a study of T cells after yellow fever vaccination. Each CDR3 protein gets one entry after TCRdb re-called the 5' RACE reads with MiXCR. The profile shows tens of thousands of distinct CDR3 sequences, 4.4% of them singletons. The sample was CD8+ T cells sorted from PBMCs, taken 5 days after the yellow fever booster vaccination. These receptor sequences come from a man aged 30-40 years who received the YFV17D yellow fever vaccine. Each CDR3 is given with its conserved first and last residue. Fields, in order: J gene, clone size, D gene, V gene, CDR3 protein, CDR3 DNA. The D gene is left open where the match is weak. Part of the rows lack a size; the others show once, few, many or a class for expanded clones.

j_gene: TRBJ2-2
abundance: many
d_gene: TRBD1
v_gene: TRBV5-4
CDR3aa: CASSSPGQKESGELFF
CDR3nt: TGTGCCAGCAGCTCTCCGGGACAGAAGGAGTCCGGGGAGCTGTTTTTT

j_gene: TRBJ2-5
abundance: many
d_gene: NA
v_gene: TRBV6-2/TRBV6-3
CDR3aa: CASSYEVKTQYF
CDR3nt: TGTGCCAGCAGTTACGAAGTGAAGACCCAGTACTTC

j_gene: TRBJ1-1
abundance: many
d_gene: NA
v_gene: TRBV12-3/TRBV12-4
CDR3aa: CASSPQGQFTEAFF
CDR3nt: TGTGCCAGCAGTCCGCAGGGTCAGTTTACTGAAGCTTTCTTT

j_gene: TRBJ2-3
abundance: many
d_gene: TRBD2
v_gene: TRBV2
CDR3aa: CASSEQSGRFEYTQYF
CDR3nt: TGTGCCAGCAGTGAACAAAGCGGGAGGTTCGAATATACGCAGTATTTT

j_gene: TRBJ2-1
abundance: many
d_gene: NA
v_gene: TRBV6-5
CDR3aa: CASSSQLGLANGEQFF
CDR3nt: TGTGCCAGCAGCTCCCAGCTGGGACTGGCGAACGGCGAGCAGTTCTTC

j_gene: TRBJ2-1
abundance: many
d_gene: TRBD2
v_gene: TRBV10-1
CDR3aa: CASSDGLAGNPGEQFF
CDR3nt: TGCGCCAGCAGTGATGGACTAGCGGGAAACCCCGGGGAGCAGTTCTTC

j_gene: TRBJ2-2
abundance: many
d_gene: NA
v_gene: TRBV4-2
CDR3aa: CASSPGTGNTGELFF
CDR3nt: TGTGCCAGCAGCCCCGGGACGGGGAACACCGGGGAGCTGTTTTTT

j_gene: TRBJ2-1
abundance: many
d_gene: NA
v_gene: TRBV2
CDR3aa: CASEGALADNEQFF
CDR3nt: TGTGCCAGCGAGGGGGCTCTAGCGGACAATGAGCAGTTCTTC

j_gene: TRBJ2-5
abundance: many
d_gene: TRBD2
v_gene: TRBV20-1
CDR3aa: CSMSPLAEGERETQYF
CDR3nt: TGCAGTATGAGTCCCCTAGCGGAAGGGGAGAGAGAGACCCAGTACTTC

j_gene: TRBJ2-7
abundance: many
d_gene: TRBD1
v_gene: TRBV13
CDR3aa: CASSYGQGYEQYF
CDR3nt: TGTGCCAGCAGCTACGGACAGGGCTACGAGCAGTACTTC

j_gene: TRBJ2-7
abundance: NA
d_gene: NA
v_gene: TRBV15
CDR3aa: CATSRDPDRSYPYEQYF
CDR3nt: TGTGCCACCAGCAGAGATCCGGACCGTTCGTACCCCTACGAGCAGTACTTC

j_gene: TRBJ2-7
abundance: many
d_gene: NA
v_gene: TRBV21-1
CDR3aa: CASSKGLADYEEQYF
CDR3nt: TGTGCCAGCAGCAAGGGACTAGCAGACTACGAAGAGCAGTACTTC

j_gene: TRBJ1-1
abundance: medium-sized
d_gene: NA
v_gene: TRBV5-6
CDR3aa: CASSTGDTEAFF
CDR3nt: TGTGCCAGCAGTACCGGGGACACTGAAGCTTTCTTT

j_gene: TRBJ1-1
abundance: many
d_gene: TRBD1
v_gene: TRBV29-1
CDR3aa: CSVANRGEAFF
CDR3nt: TGCAGCGTTGCCAACAGGGGCGAGGCTTTCTTT

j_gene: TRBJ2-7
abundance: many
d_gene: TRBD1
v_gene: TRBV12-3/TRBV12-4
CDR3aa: CASSLNRGYSYEQYF
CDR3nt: TGTGCCAGCAGTTTAAACAGGGGTTACTCCTACGAGCAGTACTTC

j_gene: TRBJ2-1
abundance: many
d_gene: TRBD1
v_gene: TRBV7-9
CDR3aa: CASSLGDSSYNEQFF
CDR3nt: TGTGCCAGCAGCTTAGGGGACAGCTCCTACAATGAGCAGTTCTTC

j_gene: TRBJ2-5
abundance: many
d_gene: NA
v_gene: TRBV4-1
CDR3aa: CASSHVGGARGETQYF
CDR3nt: TGCGCCAGCAGCCACGTTGGAGGGGCAAGAGGAGAGACCCAGTACTTC